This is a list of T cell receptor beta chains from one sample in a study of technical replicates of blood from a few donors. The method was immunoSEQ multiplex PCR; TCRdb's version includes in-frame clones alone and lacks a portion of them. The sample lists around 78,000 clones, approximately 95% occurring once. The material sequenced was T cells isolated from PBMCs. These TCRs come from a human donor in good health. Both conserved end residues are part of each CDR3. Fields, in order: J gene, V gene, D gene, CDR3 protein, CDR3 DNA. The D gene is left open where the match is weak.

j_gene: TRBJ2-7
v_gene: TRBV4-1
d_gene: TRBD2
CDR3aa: CASSVPGGSYEQYF
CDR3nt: TGCGCCAGCAGCGTACCGGGAGGGTCCTACGAGCAGTACTTC

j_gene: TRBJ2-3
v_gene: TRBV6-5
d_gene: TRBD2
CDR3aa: CASSYASGFSTDTQYF
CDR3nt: TGTGCCAGCAGTTACGCTAGCGGTTTTAGCACAGATACGCAGTATTTT

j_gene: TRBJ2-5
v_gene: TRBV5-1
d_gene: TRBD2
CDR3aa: CASSLGAGDPETQYF
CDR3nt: TGCGCCAGCAGCTTAGGCGCGGGGGACCCAGAGACCCAGTACTTC

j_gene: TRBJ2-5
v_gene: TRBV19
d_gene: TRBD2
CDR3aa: CASSIAGGQETQYF
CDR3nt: TGTGCCAGTAGTATAGCGGGAGGGCAAGAGACCCAGTACTTC

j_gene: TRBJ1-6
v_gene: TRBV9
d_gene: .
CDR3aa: CASSAQGGHNSPLHF
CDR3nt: TGTGCCAGCAGCGCCCAAGGGGGTCATAATTCACCCCTCCACTTT

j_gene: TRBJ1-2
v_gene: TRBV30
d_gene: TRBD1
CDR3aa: CAWRNRGELYGYTF
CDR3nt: TGTGCCTGGAGAAACAGGGGGGAATTGTATGGCTACACCTTC

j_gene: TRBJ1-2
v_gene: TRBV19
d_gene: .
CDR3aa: CASSMRANYGYTF
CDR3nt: TGTGCCAGTAGTATGCGAGCGAACTATGGCTACACCTTC

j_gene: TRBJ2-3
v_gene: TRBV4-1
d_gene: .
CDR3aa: CASSRPSDTQYF
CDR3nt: TGCGCCAGCAGCCGGCCTAGCGATACGCAGTATTTT

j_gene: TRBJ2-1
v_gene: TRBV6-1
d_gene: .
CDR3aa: CASNRLVVNEQFF
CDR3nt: TGTGCCAGCAATAGGCTAGTGGTCAATGAGCAGTTCTTC

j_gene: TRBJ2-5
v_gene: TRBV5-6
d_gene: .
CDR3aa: CATMGQGLQETQYF
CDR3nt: TGTGCCACCATGGGTCAGGGCCTCCAAGAGACCCAGTACTTC

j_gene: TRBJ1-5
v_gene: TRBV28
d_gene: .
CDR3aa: CASSLRAGYNQPQHF
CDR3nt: TGTGCCAGCAGTTTAAGGGCAGGGTACAATCAGCCCCAGCATTTT

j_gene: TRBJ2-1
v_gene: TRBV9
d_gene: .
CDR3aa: CASSVEWGVSSYNEQFF
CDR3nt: TGTGCCAGCAGCGTAGAATGGGGGGTCAGCTCCTACAATGAGCAGTTCTTC

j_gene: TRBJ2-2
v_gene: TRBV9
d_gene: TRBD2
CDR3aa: CASSRTSGNTGELFF
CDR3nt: TGTGCCAGCAGCCGTACTAGCGGGAACACCGGGGAGCTGTTTTTT